This TCR beta chain was found in a study of memory B cells and T cells in multiple sclerosis. After stimulus-free culture, autoproliferating CFSE-dim and non-proliferating CFSE-high T cells were sequenced separately. Replicate wells were pooled after 7 days of stimulus-free culture of roughly 5x10^7 CFSE-labeled PBMCs. CFSE at roughly 0.51 uM labeled the PBMCs, which were then cultured unstimulated. Assay: immunoSEQ multiplex PCR; the TCRdb copy retains only in-frame clones and omits some. The sample contains 11,000 or so clones, about 83% of which appear only once. As concerns this clone: Its antigen is as yet unknown.

CDR3 length: 12 residues. V was pared by 3 bases and J by 7 bases, with 7 bases between. Germline V gene data show CDR1 as SGHVS and CDR2 as FNYEAQ. V usage is TRBV7-6 and J usage is TRBJ2-1; D gene ambiguous. The sample was PBMCs from blood kept in culture. The TCR comes from a human donor with multiple sclerosis. The CDR3 is CASSLVGNEQFF. CDR3 nucleotide sequence: TGTGCCAGCAGCTTGGTAGGGAATGAGCAGTTCTTC.